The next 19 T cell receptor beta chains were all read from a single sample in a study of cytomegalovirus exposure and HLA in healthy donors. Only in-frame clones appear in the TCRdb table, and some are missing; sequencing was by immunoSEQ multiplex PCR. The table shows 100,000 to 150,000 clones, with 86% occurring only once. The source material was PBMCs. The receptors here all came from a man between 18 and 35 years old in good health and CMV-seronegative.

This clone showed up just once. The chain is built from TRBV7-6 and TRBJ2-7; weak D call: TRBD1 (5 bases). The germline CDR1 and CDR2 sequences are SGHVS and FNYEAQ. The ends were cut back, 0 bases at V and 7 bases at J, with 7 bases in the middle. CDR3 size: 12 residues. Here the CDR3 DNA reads TGTGCCAGCAGCTTAGCTGGACAAGAGCAGTACTTC. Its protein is CASSLAGQEQYF.

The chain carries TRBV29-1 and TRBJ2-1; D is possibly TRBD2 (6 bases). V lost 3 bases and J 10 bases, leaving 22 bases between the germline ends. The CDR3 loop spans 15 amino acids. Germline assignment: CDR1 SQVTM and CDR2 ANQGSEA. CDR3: CSVDWKDYPDWEQFF. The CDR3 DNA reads TGCAGCGTTGATTGGAAGGACTACCCCGACTGGGAGCAGTTCTTC.

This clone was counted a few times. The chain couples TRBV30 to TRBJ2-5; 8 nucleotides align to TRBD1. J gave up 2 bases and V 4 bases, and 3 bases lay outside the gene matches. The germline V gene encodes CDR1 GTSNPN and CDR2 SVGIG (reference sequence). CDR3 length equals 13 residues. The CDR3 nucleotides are TGTGCCTGGAAAAGACAGGGGCAAGAGACCCAGTACTTC. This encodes CAWKRQGQETQYF.

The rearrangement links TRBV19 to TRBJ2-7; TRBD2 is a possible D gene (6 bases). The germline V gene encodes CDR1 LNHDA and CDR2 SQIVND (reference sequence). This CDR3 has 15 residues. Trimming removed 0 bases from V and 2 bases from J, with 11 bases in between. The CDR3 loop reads CASSIDNGGTYEQYF. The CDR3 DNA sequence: TGTGCCAGTAGTATAGATAATGGGGGGACCTACGAGCAGTACTTC.

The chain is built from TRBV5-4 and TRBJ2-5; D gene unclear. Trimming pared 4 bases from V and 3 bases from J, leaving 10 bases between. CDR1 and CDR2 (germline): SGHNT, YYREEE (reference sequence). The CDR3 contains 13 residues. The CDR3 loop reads CASSARLEETQYF. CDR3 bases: TGTGCCAGCAGCGCCCGACTGGAAGAGACCCAGTACTTC.

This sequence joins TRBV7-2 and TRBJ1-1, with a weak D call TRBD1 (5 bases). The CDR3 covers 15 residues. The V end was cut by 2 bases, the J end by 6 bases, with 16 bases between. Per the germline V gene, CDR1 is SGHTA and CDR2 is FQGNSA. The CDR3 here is CASSLLIGGDPEAFF. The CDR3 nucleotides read TGTGCCAGCAGCTTACTGATCGGAGGGGATCCTGAAGCTTTCTTT. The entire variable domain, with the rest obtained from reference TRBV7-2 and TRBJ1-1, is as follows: GAGVSQSPSNKVTEKGKDVELRCDPISGHTALYWYRQSLGQGLEFLIYFQGNSAPDKSGLPSDRFSAERTGGSVSTLTIQRTQQEDSAVYLCASSLLIGGDPEAFFGQGTRLTVV.

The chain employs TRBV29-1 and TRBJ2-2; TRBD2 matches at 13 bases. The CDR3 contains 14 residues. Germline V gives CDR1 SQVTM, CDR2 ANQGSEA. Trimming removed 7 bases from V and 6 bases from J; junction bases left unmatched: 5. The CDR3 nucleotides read TGCAGCGGGAGACTAGCGGGAGGCCCCGGGGAGCTGTTTTTT. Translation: CSGRLAGGPGELFF.

The CDR3 sequence is CASSEIGAGRNYGYTF. Written as DNA, the CDR3 is TGTGCCAGCAGTGAGATCGGGGCAGGGAGGAACTATGGCTACACCTTC. The V and J genes are TRBV2 and TRBJ1-2; D possibly corresponds to TRBD1 (5 bases). V lost 3 bases to trimming and J lost 2 bases, with 16 bases between them. The CDR3 extends over 16 amino acids. Looked up from germline, CDR1 is SNHLY and CDR2 is FYNNEI.

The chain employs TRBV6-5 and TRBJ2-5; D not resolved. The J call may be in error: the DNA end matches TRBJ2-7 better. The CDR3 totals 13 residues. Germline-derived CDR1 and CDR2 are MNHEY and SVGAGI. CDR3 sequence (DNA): TGTGCCAGCAGTTACACAGCTTCCTACGAGCAGTACTTC. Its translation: CASSYTASYEQYF.

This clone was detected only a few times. DNA for the CDR3: TGTGCCATCAGTGAGGGCGGGGGTTACGAGCAGTACTTC. Translated, it gives CAISEGGGYEQYF. V and J are TRBV10-3 and TRBJ2-7; TRBD2 agrees at 7 bases. This CDR3 has 13 residues. CDR1 ENHRY and CDR2 SYGVKD come from the germline V gene. The ends lost 2 bases at V and 4 bases at J; junction bases unmatched: 2.

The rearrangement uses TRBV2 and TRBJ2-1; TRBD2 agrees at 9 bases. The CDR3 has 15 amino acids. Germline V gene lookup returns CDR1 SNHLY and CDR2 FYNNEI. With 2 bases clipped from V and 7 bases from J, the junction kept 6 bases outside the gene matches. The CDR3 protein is CASSEIGLAGNEQFF. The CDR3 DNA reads TGTGCCAGCAGTGAAATAGGTCTAGCGGGGAATGAGCAGTTCTTC.

CDR3 loop: CASSEGIAGAREQYF. The CDR3, as DNA: TGCGCCAGCAGTGAAGGGATAGCGGGAGCCCGCGAGCAGTACTTC. This chain uses TRBV5-1 with TRBJ2-7, with 9 bases lining up with TRBD2. CDR3 length equals 15 residues. The V segment lost 5 bases and the J segment 6 bases; nucleotides outside the gene matches: 12. Germline-derived CDR1 and CDR2 are SGHRS and YFSETQ.

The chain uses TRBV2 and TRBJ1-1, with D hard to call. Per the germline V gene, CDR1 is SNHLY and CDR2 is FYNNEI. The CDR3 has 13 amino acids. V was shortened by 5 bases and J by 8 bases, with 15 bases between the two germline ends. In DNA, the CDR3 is TGTGCCAGCAGTTCTGGTGGGGAGGTAGAAGCTTTCTTT. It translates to CASSSGGEVEAFF.

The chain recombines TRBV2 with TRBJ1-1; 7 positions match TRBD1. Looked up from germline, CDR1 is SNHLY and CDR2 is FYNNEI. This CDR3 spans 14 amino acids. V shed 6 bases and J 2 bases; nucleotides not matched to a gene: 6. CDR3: CASRDRVANTEAFF. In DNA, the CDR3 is TGTGCCAGCAGAGACAGGGTCGCCAACACTGAAGCTTTCTTT.

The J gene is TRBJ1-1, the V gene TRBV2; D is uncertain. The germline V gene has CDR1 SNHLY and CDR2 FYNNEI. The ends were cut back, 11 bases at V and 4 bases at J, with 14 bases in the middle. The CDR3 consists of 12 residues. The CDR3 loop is CAARGPGTEAFF. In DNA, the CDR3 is TGTGCCGCCCGGGGTCCCGGCACTGAAGCTTTCTTT. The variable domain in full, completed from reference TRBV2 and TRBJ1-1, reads EPEVTQTPSHQVTQMGQEVILRCVPISNHLYFYWYRQILGQKVEFLVSFYNNEISEKSEIFDDQFSVERPDGSNFTLKIRSTKLEDSAMYFCAARGPGTEAFFGQGTRLTVV.

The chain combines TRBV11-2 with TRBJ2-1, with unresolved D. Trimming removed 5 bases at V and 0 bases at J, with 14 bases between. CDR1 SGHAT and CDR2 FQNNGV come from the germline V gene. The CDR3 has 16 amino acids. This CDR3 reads CASSLMTRSSYNEQFF. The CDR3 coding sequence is TGTGCCAGCAGCCTGATGACTCGAAGCTCCTACAATGAGCAGTTCTTC.

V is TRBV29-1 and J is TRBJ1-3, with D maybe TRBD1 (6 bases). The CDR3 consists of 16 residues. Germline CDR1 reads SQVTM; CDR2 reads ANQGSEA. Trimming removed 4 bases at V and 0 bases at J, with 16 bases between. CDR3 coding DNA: TGCAGCGTTGCCCCTCGGGACAAGAGCTCTGGAAACACCATATATTTT. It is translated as CSVAPRDKSSGNTIYF.

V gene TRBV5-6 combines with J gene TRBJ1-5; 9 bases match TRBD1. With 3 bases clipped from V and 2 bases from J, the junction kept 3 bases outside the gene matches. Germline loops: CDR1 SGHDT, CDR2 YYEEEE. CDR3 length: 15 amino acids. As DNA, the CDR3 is TGTGCCAGCAGCTACAGGGGGCACGGCAATCAGCCCCAGCATTTT. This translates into CASSYRGHGNQPQHF.

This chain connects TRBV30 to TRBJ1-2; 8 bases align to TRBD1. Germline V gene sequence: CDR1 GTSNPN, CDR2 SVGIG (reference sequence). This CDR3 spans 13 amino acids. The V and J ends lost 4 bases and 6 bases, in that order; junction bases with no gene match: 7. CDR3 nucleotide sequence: TGTGCCTGGACCTGGGGGACAGGCGATGGCTACACCTTC. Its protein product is CAWTWGTGDGYTF.